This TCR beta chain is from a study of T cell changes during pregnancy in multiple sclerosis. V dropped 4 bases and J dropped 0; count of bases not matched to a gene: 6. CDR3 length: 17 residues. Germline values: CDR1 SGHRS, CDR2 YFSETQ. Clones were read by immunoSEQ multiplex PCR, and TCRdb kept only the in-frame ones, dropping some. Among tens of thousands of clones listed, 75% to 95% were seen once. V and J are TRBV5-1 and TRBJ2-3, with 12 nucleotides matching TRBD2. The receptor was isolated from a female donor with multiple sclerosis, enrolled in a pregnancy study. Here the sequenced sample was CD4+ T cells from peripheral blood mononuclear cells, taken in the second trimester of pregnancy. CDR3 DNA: TGCGCCAGCAGCCCGGGACTAGCGGGTACTAGCACAGATACGCAGTATTTT. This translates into CASSPGLAGTSTDTQYF.